These 22 T cell receptor beta chains share one sample of origin, sequenced in a study of T cell responses to AZD1222 COVID-19 vaccine (dated by TCRdb to the early 2020s). The time point label corresponds to: baseline before first vaccination. The method behind the library was the immunoSEQ multiplex PCR assay. TCRdb retrieved this table from immuneACCESS and kept in-frame rearrangements only. Not all clones are present; in checked studies, unresolved V genes account for under half, and no reason is known for the remainder. For this sample there are about 150,000 clones; 85% to 95% appear just once. The ten largest clonotypes hold 1.1% to 1.5% of the sample. The material was peripheral blood, obtained on day 0 of AZD1222 vaccination. These receptors were obtained from an adult in good health.

This chain uses TRBV13 with TRBJ1-1, with D hard to call. The CDR3 length is 18 residues. V was trimmed by 2 bases and J by 3 bases, leaving 22 bases between them. The V gene's germline CDR1 is PRHDT and CDR2 FYEKMQ (reference sequence). CDR3 sequence: CASSLIRNSWPLDTEAFF. The DNA for the CDR3 is TGTGCCAGCAGCTTAATTAGGAACAGTTGGCCCCTCGACACTGAAGCTTTCTTT. Looking up the rest from reference TRBV13 and TRBJ1-1 gives the full variable domain: AAGVIQSPRHLIKEKRETATLKCYPIPRHDTVYWYQQGPGQDPQFLISFYEKMQSDKGSIPDRFSAQQFSDYHSELNMSSLELGDSALYFCASSLIRNSWPLDTEAFFGQGTRLTVV.

This clone appeared a single time. The rearrangement joins TRBV10-3 to TRBJ1-1, with D perhaps TRBD1 (5 bases). There are 14 residues in the CDR3. Germline loops: CDR1 ENHRY, CDR2 SYGVKD. V lost 3 bases, J lost 1 base, and 9 bases lay in between. The CDR3 nucleotides are TGTGCCATCAGTGATATGGGGGGGAACACTGAAGCTTTCTTT. It yields the protein CAISDMGGNTEAFF.

CDR3 coding DNA: TGTGCCAGCAGCTTGGGGACAGGCAATCAGCCCCAGCATTTT. Amino acid sequence: CASSLGTGNQPQHF. The gene calls are TRBV5-4 and TRBJ1-5, with D maybe TRBD1 (6 bases). CDR1 is SGHNT and CDR2 is YYREEE in the germline V gene (reference sequence). Trimming removed 0 bases from V and 2 bases from J, with 6 bases in between. CDR3 length equals 14 residues.

The V and J genes are TRBV28 and TRBJ2-1, with D possibly being TRBD2 (5 bases). Trimming took off 1 base at V and 5 bases at J, with 15 bases between the two ends. Germline V gene data show CDR1 as MDHEN and CDR2 as SYDVKM. This CDR3 has 16 residues. This CDR3 reads CASSLSVASYHNEQFF. CDR3 DNA sequence: TGTGCCAGCAGTTTATCCGTGGCTAGCTACCACAATGAGCAGTTCTTC.

CDR3 in amino acids: CAWSGWAEEETQYF. CDR3 bases: TGTGCCTGGAGTGGATGGGCAGAGGAAGAGACCCAGTACTTC. V is TRBV30 and J is TRBJ2-5; the D is unclear. Germline V gene lookup returns CDR1 GTSNPN and CDR2 SVGIG (reference sequence). The CDR3 consists of 14 residues. V was trimmed by 1 base and J by 3 bases, leaving 12 bases between them.

The J gene is TRBJ2-1, the V gene TRBV27; TRBD2 aligns across 8 bases. Germline assignment: CDR1 MNHEY and CDR2 SMNVEV (reference sequence). The CDR3 spans 12 residues. The trim removed 8 bases at V and 5 bases at J, leaving 2 bases unmatched. CDR3 loop: CASSGGDNEQFF. CDR3 in DNA: TGTGCCAGCTCGGGAGGGGACAATGAGCAGTTCTTC.

The chain carries TRBV29-1 and TRBJ2-7; 8 bases fit TRBD2. This CDR3 has 14 residues. CDR1 is SQVTM, CDR2 ANQGSEA, per germline. Germline trimming cut 7 bases from V and 7 bases from J; bases unmatched to any gene: 15. The DNA for the CDR3 is TGCAGCGGCGGAGCCGGGAGGGCCCCAAGGGAGCAGTACTTC. It encodes CSGGAGRAPREQYF.

This rearrangement joins TRBV19 to TRBJ1-1; D unresolved. This CDR3 comprises 13 residues. V lost 5 bases and J 3 bases, leaving 10 bases between the germline ends. CDR1 and CDR2 (germline): LNHDA, SQIVND (reference sequence). CDR3 loop: CASSLVPDTEAFF. DNA for the CDR3: TGTGCCAGTAGTTTGGTTCCGGACACTGAAGCTTTCTTT. The full variable domain, its missing parts supplied by reference TRBV19 and TRBJ1-1, is DGGITQSPKYLFRKEGQNVTLSCEQNLNHDAMYWYRQDPGQGLRLIYYSQIVNDFQKGDIAEGYSVSREKKESFPLTVTSAQKNPTAFYLCASSLVPDTEAFFGQGTRLTVV.

This sequence joins TRBV19 and TRBJ2-3; possibly TRBD1 for D (6 bases). Germline assignment: CDR1 LNHDA and CDR2 SQIVND (reference sequence). The CDR3 covers 14 residues. The germline V and J ends were trimmed by 6 bases and 1 base, with 11 bases remaining between them. The CDR3 here is CASSPGAGTDTQYF. The CDR3 DNA sequence: TGTGCCAGTAGCCCAGGGGCTGGCACAGATACGCAGTATTTT.

The chain joins TRBV21-1 to TRBJ2-3. TRBV21-1 constitutes a pseudogene. CDR3 size: 12 residues. CDR3 in amino acids: CASSKAGDTQYF. CDR3 sequence (DNA): TGTGCCAGCAGCAAAGCGGGGGATACGCAGTATTTT.

This clone appeared a single time. The chain has TRBV28 and TRBJ1-6; TRBD1 is a possible D gene (6 bases). With 6 bases removed from V and 7 bases from J, the gap between germline ends came to 19 bases. Germline V gives CDR1 MDHEN, CDR2 SYDVKM. The CDR3 contains 16 residues. CDR3 sequence (DNA): TGTGCCAGCAGCTATCCCGGACAGAAGGGGAATTCACCCCTCCACTTT. Protein sequence: CASSYPGQKGNSPLHF.

The gene calls are TRBV18 and TRBJ2-7; 10 nucleotides match TRBD1. The CDR3 contains 15 residues. Germline V gene data show CDR1 as KGHSH and CDR2 as LQKENI. Unmatched junction bases numbered 8, after V lost 6 bases and J lost 3 bases. CDR3 DNA: TGTGCCAGCTCCCTCCCGGGACAGGGGTTCTACGAGCAGTACTTC. It is translated as CASSLPGQGFYEQYF.

The chain has TRBV27 and TRBJ2-7; 9 nucleotides match TRBD1. Losses at the gene ends were 6 bases for V and 5 bases for J; bases not matched to a gene: 5. Germline assignment: CDR1 MNHEY and CDR2 SMNVEV (reference sequence). This CDR3 has 13 amino acids. CDR3 coding DNA: TGTGCCAGCAGAGGGACAGGGTTGGACGAGCAGTACTTC. It translates to CASRGTGLDEQYF.

The V and J genes are TRBV5-5 and TRBJ1-2; possibly TRBD1 for D (6 bases). V dropped 3 bases and J dropped 2 bases, with 14 bases sitting between them. The CDR3 runs to 15 residues. The germline gives CDR1 SGHKS, CDR2 YYEKEE (reference sequence). CDR3 amino acids: CASSSQGLGNYGYTF. The CDR3, as DNA: TGTGCCAGCAGCTCACAGGGTTTAGGGAACTATGGCTACACCTTC.

This rearrangement joins TRBV21-1 to TRBJ2-7; TRBD1, the D gene given by the table, was not confirmed from the DNA. TRBV21-1 represents a pseudogene. This CDR3 is 14 amino acids long. This chain's CDR3 is CASSIRQGLAEQYF. The CDR3 bases are TGTGCCAGCAGCATAAGACAGGGTCTTGCCGAGCAGTACTTC.

This sequence joins TRBV3-1 (or the pseudogene TRBV3-2) and TRBJ1-3; a weak D match, TRBD1 (6 bases). The CDR3 sequence is 14 residues long. V dropped 6 bases and J dropped 7 bases, with 16 bases sitting between them. Germline V gene sequence: CDR1 LGHDT, CDR2 YNNKEL (reference sequence). This chain's CDR3 is CASRLGQGLNTIYF. In DNA, the CDR3 is TGTGCCAGCAGACTCGGGCAGGGGCTCAACACCATATATTTT.

The chain joins TRBV11-2 to TRBJ1-6, with D uncertain. The germline V gene has CDR1 SGHAT and CDR2 FQNNGV. CDR3 size: 13 residues. Trimming pared 3 bases from V and 14 bases from J, leaving 14 bases between. The CDR3 region has the DNA TGTGCCAGCAGCTTCGGACCCATCGAAGCCCTCCACTTT. It is translated as CASSFGPIEALHF.

The chain has TRBV5-1 and TRBJ1-2; 9 bases fit TRBD1. The ends lost 4 bases at V and 8 bases at J; junction bases unmatched: 9. Germline V gene lookup returns CDR1 SGHRS and CDR2 YFSETQ. The CDR3 has 14 residues. The CDR3 here is CASSIAQGADGYTF. The CDR3, as DNA: TGCGCCAGCAGCATCGCACAGGGGGCGGACGGCTACACCTTC.

The rearrangement joins TRBV7-9 to TRBJ1-1, with 9 bases aligning to TRBD1. The CDR3 is 15 residues long. Germline CDR1 and CDR2: SEHNR and FQNEAQ (reference sequence). V was clipped by 5 bases and J by 1 base; unmatched bases: 5. CDR3 sequence reads: CASSPTTGGNTEAFF. The CDR3 DNA reads as TGTGCCAGCAGCCCGACGACAGGGGGGAACACTGAAGCTTTCTTT.

The chain is built from TRBV2 and TRBJ2-5; D gene uncertain. Germline CDR1 reads SNHLY; CDR2 reads FYNNEI. Trimming removed 6 bases at V and 1 base at J, with 12 bases between. The CDR3 totals 14 residues. This chain's CDR3 is CASRPGQPQETQYF. CDR3 bases: TGTGCCAGCAGGCCCGGGCAGCCCCAAGAGACCCAGTACTTC.

The V gene is TRBV30, the J gene TRBJ1-2, with no clear D. CDR1 is GTSNPN and CDR2 is SVGIG in the germline V gene (reference sequence). This CDR3 comprises 15 residues. V was shortened by 3 bases and J by 4 bases, with 18 bases between the two germline ends. The CDR3 sequence is CAWRGTTGPSYGYTF. The CDR3 DNA is TGTGCCTGGAGAGGCACTACCGGGCCTAGCTATGGCTACACCTTC.

This rearrangement joins TRBV19 to TRBJ1-6, with TRBD1 as a possible D gene (6 bases). Germline CDR1 reads LNHDA; CDR2 reads SQIVND (reference sequence). Between the trimmed V and J ends, which lost 2 bases and 0 bases, there was a span of 17 bases. The CDR3 covers 19 residues. CDR3 in DNA: TGTGCCAGTAGTATACCCCGGGGGGGGGCGAGCTCCTATAATTCACCCCTCCACTTT. It encodes CASSIPRGGASSYNSPLHF.